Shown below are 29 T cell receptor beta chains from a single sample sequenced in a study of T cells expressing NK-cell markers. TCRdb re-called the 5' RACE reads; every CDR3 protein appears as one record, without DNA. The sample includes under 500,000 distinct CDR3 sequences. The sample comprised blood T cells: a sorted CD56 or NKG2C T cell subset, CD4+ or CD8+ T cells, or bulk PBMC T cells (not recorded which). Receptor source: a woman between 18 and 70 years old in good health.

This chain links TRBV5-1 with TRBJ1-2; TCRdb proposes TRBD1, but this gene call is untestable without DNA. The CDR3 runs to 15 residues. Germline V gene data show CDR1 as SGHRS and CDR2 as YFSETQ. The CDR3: CASSTTGAGNYGYTF.

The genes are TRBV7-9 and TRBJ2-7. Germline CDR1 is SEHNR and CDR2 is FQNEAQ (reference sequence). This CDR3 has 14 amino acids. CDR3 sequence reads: CASTTFRGPYEQYF.

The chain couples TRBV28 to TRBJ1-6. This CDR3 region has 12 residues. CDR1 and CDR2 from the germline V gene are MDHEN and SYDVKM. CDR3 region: CASFGGNSPLHF. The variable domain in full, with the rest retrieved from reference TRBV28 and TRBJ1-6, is DVKVTQSSRYLVKRTGEKVFLECVQDMDHENMFWYRQDPGLGLRLIYFSYDVKMKEKGDIPEGYSVSREKKERFSLILESASTNQTSMYLCASFGGNSPLHFGNGTRLTVT.

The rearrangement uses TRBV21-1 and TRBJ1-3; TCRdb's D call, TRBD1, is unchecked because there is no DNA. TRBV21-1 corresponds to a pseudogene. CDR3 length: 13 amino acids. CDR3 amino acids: CASSMDGVNTIYF.

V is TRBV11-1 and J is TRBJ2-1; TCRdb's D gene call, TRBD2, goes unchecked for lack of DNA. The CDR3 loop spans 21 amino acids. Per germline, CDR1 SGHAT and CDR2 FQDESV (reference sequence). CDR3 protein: CASSFFRRGGLYLGPYNEQFF.

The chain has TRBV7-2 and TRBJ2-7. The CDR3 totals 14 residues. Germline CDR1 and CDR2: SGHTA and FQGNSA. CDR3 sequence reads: CASSPQLGFYEQYF.

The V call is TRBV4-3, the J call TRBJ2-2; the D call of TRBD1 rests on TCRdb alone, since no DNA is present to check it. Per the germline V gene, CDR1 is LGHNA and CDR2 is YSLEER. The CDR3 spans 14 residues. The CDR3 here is CASSVGTDTGELFF.

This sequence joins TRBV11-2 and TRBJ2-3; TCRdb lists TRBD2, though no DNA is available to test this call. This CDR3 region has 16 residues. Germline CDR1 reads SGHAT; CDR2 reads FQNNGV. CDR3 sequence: CASSLTGPTGADTQYF.

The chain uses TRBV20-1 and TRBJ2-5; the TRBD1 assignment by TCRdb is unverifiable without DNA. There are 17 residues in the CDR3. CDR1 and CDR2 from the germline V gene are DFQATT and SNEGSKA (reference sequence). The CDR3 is CSARDIPRAGRGETQYF.

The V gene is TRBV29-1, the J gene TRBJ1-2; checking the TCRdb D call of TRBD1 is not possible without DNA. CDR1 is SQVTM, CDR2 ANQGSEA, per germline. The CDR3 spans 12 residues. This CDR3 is CSVGQGNYGYTF. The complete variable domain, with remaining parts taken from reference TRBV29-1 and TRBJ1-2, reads SAVISQKPSRDICQRGTSLTIQCQVDSQVTMMFWYRQQPGQSLTLIATANQGSEATYESGFVIDKFPISRPNLTFSTLTVSNMSPEDSSIYLCSVGQGNYGYTFGSGTRLTVV.

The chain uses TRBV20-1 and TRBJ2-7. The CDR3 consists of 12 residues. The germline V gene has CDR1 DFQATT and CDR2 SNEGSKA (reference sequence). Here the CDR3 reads CSATTSSYEQYF.

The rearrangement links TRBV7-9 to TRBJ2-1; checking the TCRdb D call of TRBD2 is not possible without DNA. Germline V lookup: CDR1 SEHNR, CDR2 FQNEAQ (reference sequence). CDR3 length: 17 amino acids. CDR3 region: CASSLVGTKSHGDEQFF.

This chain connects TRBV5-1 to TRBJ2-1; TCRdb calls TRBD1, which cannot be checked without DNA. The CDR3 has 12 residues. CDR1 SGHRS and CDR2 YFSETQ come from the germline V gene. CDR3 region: CASRPNRDSLYF.

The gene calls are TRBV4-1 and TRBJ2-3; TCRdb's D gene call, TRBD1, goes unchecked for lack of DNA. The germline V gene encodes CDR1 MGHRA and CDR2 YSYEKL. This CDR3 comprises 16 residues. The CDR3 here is CASSLSTGGRTDTQYF.

CDR3 region: CASSPTSGAINEKLFF. The J gene is TRBJ1-4, the V gene TRBV7-9; checking the TCRdb D call of TRBD1 is not possible without DNA. This CDR3 spans 16 amino acids. Germline V gene sequence: CDR1 SEHNR, CDR2 FQNEAQ (reference sequence).

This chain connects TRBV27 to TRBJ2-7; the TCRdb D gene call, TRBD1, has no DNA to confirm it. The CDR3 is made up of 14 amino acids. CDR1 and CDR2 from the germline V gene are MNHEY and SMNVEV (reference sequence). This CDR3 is CASSPWDRAYEQYF.

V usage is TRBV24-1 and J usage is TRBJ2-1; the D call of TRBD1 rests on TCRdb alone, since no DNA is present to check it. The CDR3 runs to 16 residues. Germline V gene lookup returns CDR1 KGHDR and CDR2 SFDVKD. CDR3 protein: CATSDVRDRGANEQFF.

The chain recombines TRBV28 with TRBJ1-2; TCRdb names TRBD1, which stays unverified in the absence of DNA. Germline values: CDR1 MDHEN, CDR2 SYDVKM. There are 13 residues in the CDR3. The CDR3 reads CASEQGGGYGYTF.

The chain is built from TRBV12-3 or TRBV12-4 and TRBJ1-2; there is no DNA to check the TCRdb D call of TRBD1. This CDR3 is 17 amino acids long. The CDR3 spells CASSLRLRGLPEAGYTF.

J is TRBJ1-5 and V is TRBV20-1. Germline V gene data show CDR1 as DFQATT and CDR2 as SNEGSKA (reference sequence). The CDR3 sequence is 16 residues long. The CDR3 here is CSARDSGNRRNQPQHF.

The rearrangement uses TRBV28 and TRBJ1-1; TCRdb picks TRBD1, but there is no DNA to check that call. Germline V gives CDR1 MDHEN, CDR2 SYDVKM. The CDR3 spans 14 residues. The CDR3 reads CASSLSPPNTEAFF.

CDR3 loop: CASAFSGKRQETQYF. V usage is TRBV12-3 or TRBV12-4 and J usage is TRBJ2-5; TCRdb picks TRBD1, but there is no DNA to check that call. The CDR3 is made up of 15 amino acids.

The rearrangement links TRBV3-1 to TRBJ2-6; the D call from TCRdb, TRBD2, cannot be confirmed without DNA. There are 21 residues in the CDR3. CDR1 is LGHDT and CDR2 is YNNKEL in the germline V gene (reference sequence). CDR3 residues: CATKGPIIAGGPLSGANVLTF. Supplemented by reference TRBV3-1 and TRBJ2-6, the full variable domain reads DTAVSQTPKYLVTQMGNDKSIKCEQNLGHDTMYWYKQDSKKFLKIMFSYNNKELIINETVPNRFSPKSPDKAHLNLHINSLELGDSAVYFCATKGPIIAGGPLSGANVLTFGAGSRLTVL.

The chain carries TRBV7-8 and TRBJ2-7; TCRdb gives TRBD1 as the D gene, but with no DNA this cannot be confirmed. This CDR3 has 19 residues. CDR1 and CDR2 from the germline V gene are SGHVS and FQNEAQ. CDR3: CASSSGVVLDRPSSYEQYF.

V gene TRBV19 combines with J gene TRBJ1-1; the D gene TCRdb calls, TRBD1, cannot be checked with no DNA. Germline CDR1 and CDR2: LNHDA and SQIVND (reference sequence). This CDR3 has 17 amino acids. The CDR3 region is CASSIGSQVPTNTEAFF.

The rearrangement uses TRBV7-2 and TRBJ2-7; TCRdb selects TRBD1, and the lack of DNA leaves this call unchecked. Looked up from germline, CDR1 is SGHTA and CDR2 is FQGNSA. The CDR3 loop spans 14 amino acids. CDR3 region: CASSRVDRAYEQYF.

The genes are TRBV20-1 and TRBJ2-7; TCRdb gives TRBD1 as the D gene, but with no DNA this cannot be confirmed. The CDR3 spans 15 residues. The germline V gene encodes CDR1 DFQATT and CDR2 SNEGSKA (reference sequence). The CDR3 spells CSARDWGSGSYEQYF.

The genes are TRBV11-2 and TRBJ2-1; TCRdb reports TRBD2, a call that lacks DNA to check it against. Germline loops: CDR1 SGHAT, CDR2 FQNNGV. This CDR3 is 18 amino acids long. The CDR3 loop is CASSLGTSGRGPYNEQFF.

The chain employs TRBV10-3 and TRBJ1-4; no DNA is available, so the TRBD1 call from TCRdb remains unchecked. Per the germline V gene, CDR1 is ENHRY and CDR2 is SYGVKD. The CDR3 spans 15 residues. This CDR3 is CAINPGQGSNEKLFF.